The sequence of this T cell receptor (beta chain) was determined in a study of spatial heterogeneity in lung cancer. Overall study context: Fewer alpha-chain than beta-chain sequences were consistently detected.

Trimming removed 1 base from V and 5 bases from J, with 12 bases in between. Germline V CDR1 and CDR2: SGHRS, YFSETQ. The CDR3 runs to 14 residues. This clonotype was counted at least ten times. Time point: sample taken at primary tumor resection. MiXCR was run by TCRdb on the 5' RACE reads, yielding one entry per CDR3 protein. This table has roughly 21,000 distinct CDR3 sequences, around 3.2% appearing once. The chain joins TRBV5-1 to TRBJ1-1, with a weak D call TRBD1 (6 bases). This TCR was recovered from a female donor with early-stage non-small cell lung cancer. The specimen comprised PBMCs, sampled at surgery. Here the CDR3 reads CASSLPGARTEAFF. In DNA form, the CDR3 reads TGCGCCAGCAGCTTGCCGGGGGCGAGGACTGAAGCTTTCTTT.